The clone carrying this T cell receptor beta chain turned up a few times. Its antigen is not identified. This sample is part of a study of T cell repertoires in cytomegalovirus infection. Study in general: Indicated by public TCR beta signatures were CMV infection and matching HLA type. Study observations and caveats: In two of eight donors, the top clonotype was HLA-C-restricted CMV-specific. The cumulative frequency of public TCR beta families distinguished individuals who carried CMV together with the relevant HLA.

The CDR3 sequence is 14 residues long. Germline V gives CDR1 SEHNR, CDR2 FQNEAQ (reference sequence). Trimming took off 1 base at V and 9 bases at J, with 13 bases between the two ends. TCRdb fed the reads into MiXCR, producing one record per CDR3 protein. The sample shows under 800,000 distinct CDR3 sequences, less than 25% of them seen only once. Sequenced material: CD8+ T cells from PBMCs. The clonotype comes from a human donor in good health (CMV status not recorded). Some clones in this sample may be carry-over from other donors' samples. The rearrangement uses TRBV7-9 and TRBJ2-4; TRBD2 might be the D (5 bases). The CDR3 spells CASSLVGGRGIQYF. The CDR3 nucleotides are TGTGCCAGCAGCTTAGTAGGTGGCCGGGGCATTCAGTACTTC.